The rows below give T cell receptor beta chains drawn from one sample of a study of shared clonotypes between healthy human individuals. Measured with immunoSEQ multiplex PCR; TCRdb has only the in-frame clones, and not every one. Here the sample spans 400,000 to 500,000 clones, less than 80% being singletons. Sequenced sample: PBMCs. The receptors were sampled from a woman aged 35 to 49 in good health. Some clones in this sample may be carry-over from other donors' samples. Each CDR3 is given with its conserved first and last residue. Each record gives: V gene, J gene, D gene, clone size, CDR3 protein, CDR3 DNA. D genes are given only for firm matches. Where a row states a size, it is once, few, many or the class of an expanded clone; other rows omit it.

v_call: TRBV15
j_call: TRBJ1-6
d_call: -
clone_size: few
cdr3_aa: CATSRESQSSYNSPLHF
cdr3_nt: TGTGCCACCAGCAGAGAATCCCAAAGCTCCTATAATTCACCCCTCCACTTT

v_call: TRBV25-1
j_call: TRBJ2-3
d_call: TRBD1
clone_size: -
cdr3_aa: CASSESGTGMDTQYF
cdr3_nt: TGTGCCAGCAGTGAGTCCGGGACAGGGATGGATACGCAGTATTTT

v_call: TRBV15
j_call: TRBJ1-5
d_call: -
clone_size: -
cdr3_aa: CATSARASVQPQHF
cdr3_nt: TGTGCCACCAGCGCCCGGGCGTCGGTCCAGCCCCAGCATTTT

v_call: TRBV7-3
j_call: TRBJ2-7
d_call: TRBD2
clone_size: -
cdr3_aa: CASSLAGGGEQYF
cdr3_nt: TGTGCCAGCAGCTTAGCGGGAGGTGGCGAGCAGTACTTC

v_call: TRBV27
j_call: TRBJ2-7
d_call: TRBD1
clone_size: -
cdr3_aa: CASSLGTGRYEQYF
cdr3_nt: TGTGCCAGCAGTTTGGGGACAGGCCGCTACGAGCAGTACTTC

v_call: TRBV27
j_call: TRBJ2-7
d_call: TRBD2
clone_size: -
cdr3_aa: CASSLRGLAGGPYGEQYF
cdr3_nt: TGTGCCAGCAGTCTGAGGGGACTAGCGGGAGGGCCTTATGGCGAGCAGTACTTC

v_call: TRBV7-6
j_call: TRBJ2-7
d_call: TRBD1
clone_size: -
cdr3_aa: CASSFLQGSEQYF
cdr3_nt: TGTGCCAGCAGCTTCCTACAGGGGAGCGAGCAGTACTTC

v_call: TRBV28
j_call: TRBJ2-7
d_call: -
clone_size: once
cdr3_aa: CASTAGASLVYEQYF
cdr3_nt: TGTGCCAGCACCGCAGGGGCTAGCCTGGTGTACGAGCAGTACTTC

v_call: TRBV5-4
j_call: TRBJ2-1
d_call: -
clone_size: -
cdr3_aa: CASSFWGSSYNEQFF
cdr3_nt: TGTGCCAGCAGCTTCTGGGGAAGCTCCTACAATGAGCAGTTCTTC

v_call: TRBV6-6
j_call: TRBJ2-7
d_call: TRBD2
clone_size: -
cdr3_aa: CASSTGGSPYEQYF
cdr3_nt: TGTGCCAGCAGTACGGGGGGGAGCCCTTACGAGCAGTACTTC

v_call: TRBV7-2
j_call: TRBJ2-7
d_call: TRBD2
clone_size: few
cdr3_aa: CASRLGGASASYEQYF
cdr3_nt: TGTGCCAGCAGGTTGGGAGGGGCTAGCGCCTCCTACGAGCAGTACTTC

v_call: TRBV29-1
j_call: TRBJ2-7
d_call: TRBD1
clone_size: -
cdr3_aa: CSVYGTGVSYEQYF
cdr3_nt: TGCAGCGTGTACGGGACAGGGGTCTCCTACGAGCAGTACTTC

v_call: TRBV5-1
j_call: TRBJ2-3
d_call: -
clone_size: few
cdr3_aa: CASSLIGQFTDTQYF
cdr3_nt: TGCGCCAGCAGCTTGATAGGTCAGTTCACAGATACGCAGTATTTT

v_call: TRBV27
j_call: TRBJ2-2
d_call: TRBD2
clone_size: once
cdr3_aa: CASSLGASGYTGELFF
cdr3_nt: TGTGCCAGCAGCCTAGGTGCTAGCGGCTACACCGGGGAGCTGTTTTTT

v_call: TRBV10-3
j_call: TRBJ1-5
d_call: -
clone_size: -
cdr3_aa: CAISESNVYQPQHF
cdr3_nt: TGTGCCATCAGTGAGTCGAATGTGTATCAGCCCCAGCATTTT

v_call: TRBV18
j_call: TRBJ1-2
d_call: TRBD1
clone_size: -
cdr3_aa: CASSPGQEARGYTF
cdr3_nt: TGTGCCAGCTCACCGGGACAGGAGGCGAGGGGCTACACCTTC

v_call: TRBV6-1
j_call: TRBJ1-1
d_call: -
clone_size: -
cdr3_aa: CASSEGGVNTEAFF
cdr3_nt: TGTGCCAGCAGTGAAGGGGGCGTCAACACTGAAGCTTTCTTT

v_call: TRBV6-6
j_call: TRBJ2-5
d_call: TRBD1
clone_size: -
cdr3_aa: CASSHRDRGQETQYF
cdr3_nt: TGTGCCAGCAGTCACCGGGACAGGGGGCAAGAGACCCAGTACTTC

v_call: TRBV29-1
j_call: TRBJ2-7
d_call: -
clone_size: -
cdr3_aa: CSVGAGYEQYF
cdr3_nt: TGCAGCGTGGGTGCTGGGTACGAGCAGTACTTC

v_call: TRBV7-7
j_call: TRBJ2-7
d_call: -
clone_size: -
cdr3_aa: CASSSHTRDEQYF
cdr3_nt: TGTGCTAGCAGCTCCCACACCCGGGATGAGCAGTACTTC

v_call: TRBV5-1
j_call: TRBJ2-2
d_call: -
clone_size: -
cdr3_aa: CASSLELANTGELFF
cdr3_nt: TGCGCCAGCAGCTTGGAATTGGCGAACACCGGGGAGCTGTTTTTT

v_call: TRBV7-6
j_call: TRBJ1-2
d_call: TRBD1
clone_size: -
cdr3_aa: CASSLAGTGVDGYTF
cdr3_nt: TGTGCCAGCAGCTTAGCCGGGACAGGAGTCGATGGCTACACCTTC

v_call: TRBV7-9
j_call: TRBJ2-1
d_call: -
clone_size: -
cdr3_aa: CASRPDGGRGANNEQFF
cdr3_nt: TGTGCCAGCAGACCCGATGGTGGCAGGGGGGCCAACAATGAGCAGTTCTTC

v_call: TRBV7-9
j_call: TRBJ1-3
d_call: -
clone_size: -
cdr3_aa: CASSSRNTIYF
cdr3_nt: TGTGCCAGCAGCTCCCGGAACACCATATATTTT

v_call: TRBV19
j_call: TRBJ2-5
d_call: -
clone_size: -
cdr3_aa: CASSIGPLGTQYF
cdr3_nt: TGTGCCAGTAGTATAGGACCCCTCGGGACCCAGTACTTC

v_call: TRBV5-4
j_call: TRBJ1-5
d_call: TRBD1
clone_size: -
cdr3_aa: CASSFEGAFWNQPQHF
cdr3_nt: TGTGCCAGCAGCTTTGAGGGGGCATTCTGGAATCAGCCCCAGCATTTT

v_call: TRBV18
j_call: TRBJ2-1
d_call: TRBD2
clone_size: -
cdr3_aa: CASSPGLAPYNEQFF
cdr3_nt: TGTGCCAGCTCACCGGGACTAGCGCCTTACAATGAGCAGTTCTTC

v_call: TRBV6-5
j_call: TRBJ2-2
d_call: -
clone_size: -
cdr3_aa: CASSVPGANTGELFF
cdr3_nt: TGTGCCAGCAGTGTTCCAGGGGCGAACACCGGGGAGCTGTTTTTT

v_call: TRBV18
j_call: TRBJ2-1
d_call: -
clone_size: few
cdr3_aa: CASSPFRDEQFF
cdr3_nt: TGTGCCAGCTCACCGTTTAGGGATGAGCAGTTCTTC

v_call: TRBV13
j_call: TRBJ2-2
d_call: TRBD2
clone_size: once
cdr3_aa: CASSFNLGTSGQPRELFF
cdr3_nt: TGTGCCAGCAGCTTTAATTTAGGGACTAGCGGACAACCGCGGGAGCTGTTTTTT

v_call: TRBV6-1
j_call: TRBJ2-3
d_call: -
clone_size: -
cdr3_aa: CASSAPSGGGHTDTQYF
cdr3_nt: TGTGCCAGCAGTGCACCCTCGGGGGGCGGACACACAGATACGCAGTATTTT

v_call: TRBV15
j_call: TRBJ1-1
d_call: -
clone_size: -
cdr3_aa: CATRPIGGTEAFF
cdr3_nt: TGTGCCACCCGTCCCATTGGGGGCACTGAAGCTTTCTTT

v_call: TRBV6-6
j_call: TRBJ2-7
d_call: TRBD2
clone_size: many
cdr3_aa: CASSYTASGSSYEQYF
cdr3_nt: TGTGCCAGCAGTTACACGGCTAGCGGGAGCTCCTACGAGCAGTACTTC

v_call: TRBV20-1
j_call: TRBJ2-5
d_call: -
clone_size: many
cdr3_aa: CSALGETQYF
cdr3_nt: TGCAGTGCCCTGGGGGAGACCCAGTACTTC

v_call: TRBV5-1
j_call: TRBJ2-5
d_call: -
clone_size: -
cdr3_aa: CASSLQGYQETQYF
cdr3_nt: TGCGCCAGCAGCTTACAGGGCTATCAGGAGACCCAGTACTTC

v_call: TRBV19
j_call: TRBJ2-7
d_call: -
clone_size: -
cdr3_aa: CASSISVTNYEQYF
cdr3_nt: TGTGCCAGTAGTATCTCCGTGACAAACTACGAGCAGTACTTC

v_call: TRBV19
j_call: TRBJ2-1
d_call: TRBD2
clone_size: -
cdr3_aa: CASSIRTSGTYNEQFF
cdr3_nt: TGTGCCAGTAGTATACGGACTAGCGGAACCTACAATGAGCAGTTCTTC

v_call: TRBV5-1
j_call: TRBJ2-5
d_call: -
clone_size: -
cdr3_aa: CASSFLSPYQETQYF
cdr3_nt: TGCGCCAGCAGCTTCCTGAGCCCGTATCAAGAGACCCAGTACTTC

v_call: TRBV11-2
j_call: TRBJ1-1
d_call: -
clone_size: -
cdr3_aa: CASSIDRNTEAFF
cdr3_nt: TGTGCCAGCAGCATCGACCGGAACACTGAAGCTTTCTTT

v_call: TRBV6-1
j_call: TRBJ2-7
d_call: -
clone_size: -
cdr3_aa: CASQPGRSYEQYF
cdr3_nt: TGTGCCAGCCAACCGGGACGGTCTTACGAGCAGTACTTC

v_call: TRBV30
j_call: TRBJ1-1
d_call: -
clone_size: few
cdr3_aa: CASSRLGDTEAFF
cdr3_nt: TGTGCCTCGTCTCGCCTGGGGGACACTGAAGCTTTCTTT

v_call: TRBV11-2
j_call: TRBJ2-3
d_call: TRBD2
clone_size: -
cdr3_aa: CASSSQAGAGIGTQYF
cdr3_nt: TGTGCCAGCAGCTCGCAAGCGGGAGCCGGGATAGGTACGCAGTATTTT

v_call: TRBV5-6
j_call: TRBJ2-1
d_call: -
clone_size: -
cdr3_aa: CASSVRLVSLYNEQFF
cdr3_nt: TGTGCCAGCAGCGTCCGGCTTGTATCGCTCTACAATGAGCAGTTCTTC

v_call: TRBV28
j_call: TRBJ2-2
d_call: TRBD2
clone_size: -
cdr3_aa: CASSLSSGRSGGTGELFF
cdr3_nt: TGTGCCAGCAGTTTATCGAGCGGCAGGAGCGGGGGGACCGGGGAGCTGTTTTTT